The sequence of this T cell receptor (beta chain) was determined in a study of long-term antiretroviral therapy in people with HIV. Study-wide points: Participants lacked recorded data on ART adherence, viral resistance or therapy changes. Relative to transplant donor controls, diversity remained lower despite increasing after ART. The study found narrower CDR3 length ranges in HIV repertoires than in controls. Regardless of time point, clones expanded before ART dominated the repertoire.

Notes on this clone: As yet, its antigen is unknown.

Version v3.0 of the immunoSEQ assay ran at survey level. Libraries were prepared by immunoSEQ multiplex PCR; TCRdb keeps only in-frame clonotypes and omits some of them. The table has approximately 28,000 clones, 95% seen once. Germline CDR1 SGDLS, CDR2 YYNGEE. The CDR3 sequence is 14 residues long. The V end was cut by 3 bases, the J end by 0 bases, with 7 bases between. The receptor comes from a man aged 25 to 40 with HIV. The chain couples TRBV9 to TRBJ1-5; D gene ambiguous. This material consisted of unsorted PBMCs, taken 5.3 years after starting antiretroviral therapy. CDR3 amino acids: CASSAGYSNQPQHF. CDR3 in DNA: TGTGCCAGCAGCGCGGGCTATAGCAATCAGCCCCAGCATTTT.